Presented here are 22 T cell receptor beta chains from one specimen sequenced in a study of CD8 T cells in ankylosing spondylitis. TCRdb re-derived calls from the 5' RACE reads in MiXCR, one entry per CDR3 protein. Of 150,000 to 200,000 distinct CDR3 sequences listed, approximately 20% were seen once; the top ten hold roughly 7.7%. Sample: blood, either unsorted or a sorted T cell fraction (not recorded which). These receptors all stem from a male donor with ankylosing spondylitis or in good health (not recorded which).

This clonotype came up many times. V and J are TRBV29-1 and TRBJ2-1; perhaps TRBD2 as D (6 bases). The CDR3 contains 13 residues. CDR1 is SQVTM, CDR2 ANQGSEA, per germline. The V end lost 6 bases, the J end lost 4 bases, and 13 bases lay between the germline ends. In DNA form, the CDR3 reads TGCAGCGTCGCCCCGCGGGGATACAATGAGCAGTTCTTC. Its translation is CSVAPRGYNEQFF.

This chain uses TRBV27 with TRBJ2-5; 8 bases are shared with TRBD1. The CDR3 contains 15 residues. J gave up 4 bases and V 2 bases, and 6 bases lay outside the gene matches. The germline gives CDR1 MNHEY, CDR2 SMNVEV (reference sequence). In nucleotides, the CDR3 is TGTGCCAGCAGTTTAGAGGGCAGGGGGCTAGAGACCCAGTACTTC. This sequence encodes CASSLEGRGLETQYF.

The chain carries TRBV30 and TRBJ2-1, with a possible D match to TRBD2 (5 bases). The CDR3 length is 15 residues. Germline CDR1 GTSNPN, CDR2 SVGIG (reference sequence). Between the trimmed V and J ends, which lost 2 bases and 6 bases, there was a span of 17 bases. CDR3 loop: CAWSQSGRLCNEQFF. CDR3 nucleotide sequence: TGTGCCTGGAGTCAGTCGGGGAGACTCTGCAATGAGCAGTTCTTC.

This clonotype turned up a few times. This sequence joins TRBV28 and TRBJ2-7, with 10 bases identical to TRBD1. This CDR3 comprises 13 residues. Germline values: CDR1 MDHEN, CDR2 SYDVKM. The J segment lost 6 bases and the V segment lost 6 bases, leaving 5 bases of the junction unmatched. The CDR3 DNA reads TGTGCCAGCAGAGACAGGGGGCAAGGCGAGCAGTACTTC. This sequence encodes CASRDRGQGEQYF.

This clonotype showed up just a few times. J is TRBJ2-2 and V is TRBV7-2; D ambiguous. In germline, CDR1 is SGHTA, CDR2 FQGNSA. The CDR3 loop spans 15 amino acids. Trimming removed 5 bases at V and 3 bases at J, with 13 bases between. The CDR3 DNA reads as TGTGCCAGCAGCCCCCGGATGTCTCACACCGGGGAGCTGTTTTTT. This gives the protein CASSPRMSHTGELFF.

This clonotype was counted once. J is TRBJ1-1 and V is TRBV6-4, with D perhaps TRBD1 (5 bases). Trimming took 3 bases from V and 4 from J, leaving 9 bases between them. Germline assignment: CDR1 MRHNA and CDR2 SNTAGT. The CDR3 has 13 residues. As DNA, the CDR3 is TGTGCCAGCAGTGAGAAGGGGACCACTGAAGCTTTCTTT. The encoded protein is CASSEKGTTEAFF.

The DNA for the CDR3 is TGCGCCAGCAGCCTGAACCGGGCTAGCGGGAGCTACGAGCAGTACTTC. This gives the protein CASSLNRASGSYEQYF. The chain recombines TRBV5-1 with TRBJ2-7; 10 bases are a match to TRBD2. The CDR3 has 16 amino acids. Germline V gene lookup returns CDR1 SGHRS and CDR2 YFSETQ. V gave up 4 bases and J gave up 3 bases; unmatched junction bases: 10. The whole variable domain, filled in from reference TRBV5-1 and TRBJ2-7, reads KAGVTQTPRYLIKTRGQQVTLSCSPISGHRSVSWYQQTPGQGLQFLFEYFSETQRNKGNFPGRFSGRQFSNSRSEMNVSTLELGDSALYLCASSLNRASGSYEQYFGPGTRLTVT.

The V call is TRBV20-1, the J call TRBJ1-1; D is unresolved. The CDR3 has 14 residues. V was trimmed by 5 bases and J by 0 bases, leaving 13 bases between them. Per the germline V gene, CDR1 is DFQATT and CDR2 is SNEGSKA (reference sequence). The CDR3 here is CSAYGRSLNTEAFF. In DNA form, the CDR3 reads TGCAGTGCTTATGGACGTTCCTTGAACACTGAAGCTTTCTTT.

CDR3 in amino acids: CSAVGALYEQYF. CDR3 coding DNA: TGCAGCGCTGTCGGGGCACTATACGAGCAGTACTTC. The rearrangement uses TRBV29-1 and TRBJ2-7; tentatively, D is TRBD1 or TRBD2 (5 bases each). V lost 7 bases and J 4 bases, leaving 14 bases between the germline ends. CDR1 and CDR2 (germline): SQVTM, ANQGSEA. The CDR3 extends over 12 amino acids.

There are many counts of this clonotype. V and J are TRBV5-1 and TRBJ1-1; maybe TRBD1 (5 bases). This CDR3 has 15 residues. V lost 7 bases and J lost 0, with 16 bases in between. Germline CDR1 reads SGHRS; CDR2 reads YFSETQ. This CDR3 reads CASRREGTLNTEAFF. The DNA of the CDR3 is TGCGCCAGCCGCCGGGAAGGGACCCTGAACACTGAAGCTTTCTTT.

Note on this clonotype: A read error may be the cause here, since a much bigger clone is one base away. This chain links TRBV28 with TRBJ1-1, with TRBD1 matching over 11 bases. The CDR3 consists of 16 residues. V was clipped by 5 bases and J by 5 bases; unmatched bases: 10. Looked up from germline, CDR1 is MDHEN and CDR2 is SYDVKM. CDR3 sequence reads: CASSLTLDRGLTEAFF. The CDR3 bases are TGTGCCAGCAGTCTCACCTTGGACAGGGGGCTTACTGAAGCTTTCTTT. Using reference TRBV28 and TRBJ1-1 for the parts outside the CDR3, the full variable domain is DVKVTQSSRYLVKRTGEKVFLECVQDMDHENMFWYRQDPGLGLRLIYFSYDVKMKEKGDIPEGYSVSREKKERFSLILESASTNQTSMYLCASSLTLDRGLTEAFFGQGTRLTVV.

This clonotype has just a few counts. This chain connects TRBV7-9 to TRBJ2-2; TRBD2 aligns across 12 bases. The V gene end was trimmed by 5 bases and the J gene end by 5 bases; junction bases not matched to a gene: 6. Germline V lookup: CDR1 SEHNR, CDR2 FQNEAQ (reference sequence). The CDR3 length is 16 residues. The CDR3 sequence: CASSATSGRGTGELFF. CDR3 coding DNA: TGTGCCAGCAGCGCGACTAGCGGGAGAGGAACCGGGGAGCTGTTTTTT. The variable domain in full, with the rest retrieved from reference TRBV7-9 and TRBJ2-2, is DTGVSQNPRHKITKRGQNVTFRCDPISEHNRLYWYRQTLGQGPEFLTYFQNEAQLEKSRLLSDRFSAERPKGSFSTLEIQRTEQGDSAMYLCASSATSGRGTGELFFGEGSRLTVL.

The V call is TRBV3-1, the J call TRBJ1-2; unclear D gene. CDR3 length: 12 amino acids. Trimming cost V 3 bases and J 3 bases, with 5 bases left between them. From germline, CDR1 is LGHDT and CDR2 YNNKEL (reference sequence). The CDR3 DNA is TGTGCCAGCAGCCACTCCGACTATGGCTACACCTTC. Its translation is CASSHSDYGYTF.

The chain uses TRBV20-1 and TRBJ2-3; 12 nucleotides align to TRBD2. Germline lookup yields CDR1 DFQATT and CDR2 SNEGSKA (reference sequence). V lost 0 bases, J lost 10 bases, and 11 bases stayed unmatched. The CDR3 has 16 amino acids. CDR3 sequence (DNA): TGCAGTGCTAGAGACCAAACTCGACTAGCGGGAGCCTCGCAGTATTTT. It yields the protein CSARDQTRLAGASQYF.

At least ten counts were recorded for this clonotype. The chain employs TRBV12-3 or TRBV12-4 and TRBJ2-5; TRBD1 matches 7 bases. The CDR3 extends over 12 amino acids. V shed 6 bases and J 4 bases; nucleotides not matched to a gene: 2. CDR3 amino acids: CASRDRSETQYF. The DNA for the CDR3 is TGTGCCAGCAGGGACAGGTCAGAGACCCAGTACTTC.

V usage is TRBV28 and J usage is TRBJ1-1; D ambiguous. From germline, CDR1 is MDHEN and CDR2 SYDVKM. The CDR3 covers 12 residues. V was trimmed by 3 bases and J by 8 bases, leaving 10 bases between them. CDR3 region: CASSFEGEEAFF. CDR3 sequence (DNA): TGTGCCAGCAGTTTTGAGGGAGAGGAAGCTTTCTTT.

This clonotype has ten or more counts. The chain couples TRBV29-1 to TRBJ2-1, with D tentatively TRBD1 or TRBD2 (6 bases each). The CDR3 sequence is 14 residues long. Germline V gives CDR1 SQVTM, CDR2 ANQGSEA. V was clipped by 6 bases and J by 2 bases, with 14 bases between them. Here the CDR3 reads CSVDTRGAYNEQFF. CDR3 DNA: TGCAGCGTGGACACTAGGGGGGCCTACAATGAGCAGTTCTTC.

The gene calls are TRBV16 and TRBJ1-6; D possibly corresponds to TRBD1 (6 bases). V lost 5 bases, J lost 4 bases, and 12 bases lay in between. From germline, CDR1 is KGHSY and CDR2 FQNENV. The length of the CDR3 is 15 residues. The CDR3 protein is CASSKGGGYNSPLHF. The CDR3 bases are TGTGCCAGCAGCAAGGGGGGAGGATATAATTCACCCCTCCACTTT.

The chain recombines TRBV5-1 with TRBJ2-2, with 10 bases identical to TRBD2. CDR1 is SGHRS, CDR2 YFSETQ, per germline. After removal of 4 bases from V and 4 bases from J, the junction contained 4 bases not matched to a gene. The CDR3 covers 15 residues. The CDR3 here is CASSLAGESTGELFF. The DNA of the CDR3 is TGCGCCAGCAGCCTAGCGGGAGAAAGCACCGGGGAGCTGTTTTTT.

The rearrangement joins TRBV20-1 to TRBJ2-1, with 10 positions matching TRBD2. J lost 10 bases, V lost 3 bases, and 6 bases had no gene match. Germline CDR1 reads DFQATT; CDR2 reads SNEGSKA (reference sequence). This CDR3 is built from 13 residues. The CDR3: CSARGLANEEQFF. The CDR3 DNA sequence: TGCAGTGCTAGGGGACTAGCGAATGAAGAGCAGTTCTTC.

This clonotype was counted between two and nine times. The rearrangement uses TRBV3-1 and TRBJ2-2; maybe TRBD2 (6 bases). The CDR3 runs to 16 residues. Germline lookup yields CDR1 LGHDT and CDR2 YNNKEL (reference sequence). V lost 0 bases and J lost 6, with 14 bases in between. CDR3: CASSQDRLALAGELFF. As DNA, the CDR3 is TGTGCCAGCAGCCAAGATAGGCTAGCGTTGGCCGGGGAGCTGTTTTTT.

This clonotype has just a few counts. The chain couples TRBV14 to TRBJ2-1; D may correspond to TRBD1 or TRBD2 (5 bases each). CDR1 SGHDN and CDR2 FVKESK come from the germline V gene. The length of the CDR3 is 16 residues. The V end was cut by 3 bases, the J end by 7 bases, with 19 bases between. The CDR3 DNA follows: TGTGCCAGCAGCCAGTTTATCTCCGGGACCAAAAATGAGCAGTTCTTC. Translated, it gives CASSQFISGTKNEQFF.